This T cell receptor beta chain was identified in a study of early T cells in non-severe SARS-CoV-2 infection listed by TCRdb under 2021. Notes on the research overall: Because TCR sequencing was done on bulk RNA from unsorted whole blood, the alpha and beta chains could not be paired. General study outcomes and caveats: VDJdb matching was skewed toward anti-spike CD8 responses and likely underestimated virus-specific expansions by missing private and CD4 specificities.

This clonotype was observed many times. Its antigen is still unknown. No base quality values were provided; no much bigger clone lies one nucleotide off. V is shortened by 5 bases, J by 2 bases, and the region joining them spans 19 bases. CDR1 and CDR2, per the germline V gene (reference sequence), are SEHNR and FQNEAQ. The CDR3, from cysteine to phenylalanine, totals 16 residues. Just the 48-base CDR3 DNA is kept, in frame starting at base 1. The library was made by 5' RACE. Sequenced using a NextSeq 500. The TCR library protocol attached unique molecular identifiers to individual cDNA molecules to correct for sequencing error and PCR bias. Both TCR alpha and beta chains were sequenced, and tight co-correlation was observed between alpha and beta sequence abundances in each sample. The authors processed their data as follows. Decombinator V4 was used to annotate the V gene, J gene and CDR3 of the TCR sequences. TCRs were defined as expanded if a significant change between any two time points was detected under a Poisson model with p below 0.0001. Abundances of TCRs were expressed as counts per million after normalisation to the total number of TCRs sequenced in each sample. TRAV1-2 paired with TRAJ12, TRAJ20 or TRAJ33 defined MAIT TCRs, while TRAV10 paired with TRAJ18 defined iNKT TCRs. VDJdb, accessed on 1 November 2021, was searched for TCRs annotated for CMV, EBV and SARS-CoV-2, and TCRs annotated for more than one antigen were excluded. The public reads were quality trimmed at Q25 with fastp and then assembled into clones with MiXCR by TCRdb, keeping productive beta chains. A single entry per CDR3 protein holds the most common genes and DNA from its merged rows. The V and J calls here are based on TCRdb, not the publication. This sample holds about 100,000 distinct CDR3 sequences; 13% were observed only once. The ten largest clones capture about 2% of the sample.

This was a case-control study nested in a cohort of healthcare workers in London, UK, who had nasopharyngeal swab PCR tests and blood samples taken every week. Healthcare workers were recruited between 23 and 31 March 2020, during the week of the UK lockdown, and were followed weekly for up to roughly 16 weeks. The V and J genes are TRBV7-9 and TRBJ2-7; the D gene is perhaps TRBD2, on 6 matching bases. Sequenced: whole blood. The receptor was isolated from an adult who was a healthcare worker with PCR-confirmed SARS-CoV-2 infection or an uninfected control (not recorded which). The nucleotide sequence reads as follows: TGTGCCAGCAGCATGTACGTCGGGGGTGAACCCTACGAGCAGTACTTC. Its translation reads: CASSMYVGGEPYEQYF.